This T cell receptor beta chain was found in a study of OX40 agonist ivuxolimab in advanced cancers. The length of the CDR3 is 17 residues. Between the trimmed V and J ends, which lost 1 base and 4 bases, there was a span of 19 bases. Germline CDR1 reads LGHNT; CDR2 reads FRNRAP. Libraries were prepared by immunoSEQ multiplex PCR; TCRdb keeps only in-frame clonotypes and omits some of them. The data show 95,000 to 110,000 clones, less than 95% seen once. V and J are TRBV12-5 and TRBJ2-5; D is possibly TRBD2 (7 bases). This receptor was obtained from an adult with an advanced solid tumor such as melanoma, head and neck, liver or kidney cancer. The sequenced sample was CD4+ or CD8+ T cells sorted from blood, obtained in a trial of the OX40 agonist ivuxolimab. CDR3 amino acids: CASGLGRRGGRRETQYF. The CDR3 bases are TGTGCTAGTGGTTTGGGGCGCAGGGGAGGGCGACGAGAGACCCAGTACTTC.